Each of the 29 T cell receptor beta chains below was sequenced from the same sample in a study of technical replicates of blood from a handful of donors. Sequencing was performed with immunoSEQ multiplex PCR; in TCRdb, only in-frame clones are kept and a portion is missing. In the table there are about 72,000 clones, roughly 92% of which are singletons. The sequencing sample was made of T cells isolated from PBMCs. Receptors originate from a human donor in good health.

The chain couples TRBV25-1 to TRBJ1-2; tentatively, D is TRBD1 (6 bases). CDR1 MGHDK and CDR2 SYGVNS come from the germline V gene. Trimming shortened V by 2 bases and J by 3 bases, and 7 bases separated the two germline ends. The CDR3 is 13 residues long. CDR3 DNA sequence: TGTGCCAGCAGTGAAGCAGGGGACTATGGCTACACCTTC. Translated: CASSEAGDYGYTF.

This clone has only a few counts. The chain joins TRBV10-2 to TRBJ1-2, with D perhaps TRBD1 (6 bases). The V gene lost 2 bases and the J gene lost 8 bases, with 12 bases spanning the gap. The germline CDR1 and CDR2 sequences are WSHSY and SAAADI. The CDR3 is made up of 13 amino acids. CDR3 in DNA: TGCGCCAGCAGTGAGAACAGGCAGGGGGGCTACACCTTC. Translation: CASSENRQGGYTF.

J is TRBJ2-7 and V is TRBV27, with D perhaps matching TRBD2 (5 bases). Germline V CDR1 and CDR2: MNHEY, SMNVEV (reference sequence). Trimming removed 0 bases from V and 5 bases from J, with 11 bases in between. The CDR3 has 14 amino acids. DNA of the CDR3: TGTGCCAGCAGTTTATCGGCGGACTGGGACGAGCAGTACTTC. As protein: CASSLSADWDEQYF.

The rearrangement joins TRBV10-1 to TRBJ2-7; maybe TRBD2 (5 bases). The CDR3 has 15 residues. Deletions cut 3 bases from V and 4 bases from J, with 16 bases between. Germline-derived CDR1 and CDR2 are WNHNN and SYGVQD (reference sequence). The CDR3, as DNA: TGCGCCAGCAGTGATTTGAGTGAGTCGGGATACGAGCAGTACTTC. As protein: CASSDLSESGYEQYF.

The V gene is TRBV18, the J gene TRBJ1-2, with D possibly being TRBD1 (5 bases). Trimming stripped 8 bases from V and 4 bases from J, with 14 bases between. The CDR3 spans 13 residues. CDR1 is KGHSH, CDR2 LQKENI, per germline. The CDR3 here is CASIRTGGYGYTF. The CDR3 coding sequence is TGTGCCAGCATTAGAACAGGTGGCTATGGCTACACCTTC.

The chain couples TRBV11-3 to TRBJ1-2, with 8 nucleotides matching TRBD1. Germline-derived CDR1 and CDR2 are SGHNT and YENEEA. The CDR3 covers 15 residues. Germline trimming cut 8 bases from V and 4 bases from J; bases unmatched to any gene: 12. The CDR3 sequence: CASGLRTGYGYGYTF. For the CDR3, the DNA is TGTGCCAGCGGCCTACGGACAGGGTACGGCTATGGCTACACCTTC.

The rearrangement joins TRBV28 to TRBJ2-3; 11 bases map to TRBD2. CDR3 length equals 14 residues. The junction had 3 bases not matched to a gene; V was cut back by 6 bases and J by 4 bases. The germline gives CDR1 MDHEN, CDR2 SYDVKM. The CDR3: CASRTSGKSDTQYF. Written as DNA, the CDR3 is TGTGCCAGCAGGACTAGCGGGAAGTCAGATACGCAGTATTTT. Full variable domain (missing parts from reference TRBV28 and TRBJ2-3): DVKVTQSSRYLVKRTGEKVFLECVQDMDHENMFWYRQDPGLGLRLIYFSYDVKMKEKGDIPEGYSVSREKKERFSLILESASTNQTSMYLCASRTSGKSDTQYFGPGTRLTVL.

The chain uses TRBV18 and TRBJ2-5, with 8 nucleotides matching TRBD1. The trim removed 1 base at V and 3 bases at J, leaving 4 bases unmatched. The germline V gene has CDR1 KGHSH and CDR2 LQKENI. There are 15 residues in the CDR3. The CDR3 reads CASSPLRTGKETQYF. In DNA form, the CDR3 reads TGTGCCAGCTCACCACTGCGGACAGGGAAAGAGACCCAGTACTTC.

V and J are TRBV2 and TRBJ2-7; D possibly corresponds to TRBD1 (6 bases). The length of the CDR3 is 14 residues. Trimming pared 6 bases from V and 7 bases from J, leaving 19 bases between. CDR1 is SNHLY and CDR2 is FYNNEI in the germline V gene. CDR3 sequence reads: CASRADSQVWEQYF. CDR3 nucleotides: TGTGCCAGCAGAGCGGACAGCCAGGTCTGGGAGCAGTACTTC.

The rearrangement joins TRBV7-8 to TRBJ2-1, with TRBD1 as a possible D gene (5 bases). Germline V CDR1 and CDR2: SGHVS, FQNEAQ. Trimming cost V 7 bases and J 5 bases, with 18 bases left between them. The CDR3 sequence is 15 residues long. The CDR3, as DNA: TGTGCCAGCAAAAATCAGGGAAAGTCGAACAATGAGCAGTTCTTC. Its protein is CASKNQGKSNNEQFF.

This clone is a singleton in its sample. This chain connects TRBV6-5 to TRBJ2-2; D gene unclear. This CDR3 is 13 amino acids long. Per the germline V gene, CDR1 is MNHEY and CDR2 is SVGAGI. V dropped 5 bases and J dropped 0 bases, with 4 bases sitting between them. CDR3 sequence (DNA): TGTGCCAGCAGTGGAGCGAACACCGGGGAGCTGTTTTTT. This sequence encodes CASSGANTGELFF.

The CDR3 bases are TGTGCCGTAGACAGGGGGTTAGCAACTAATGAAAAACTGTTTTTT. Amino acids: CAVDRGLATNEKLFF. The rearrangement uses TRBV30 and TRBJ1-4; 9 bases map to TRBD1. The CDR3 spans 15 residues. The V gene end was trimmed by 8 bases and the J gene end by 0 bases; junction bases not matched to a gene: 7. Per germline, CDR1 GTSNPN and CDR2 SVGIG (reference sequence).

This clone was picked up one time. The rearrangement uses TRBV4-1 and TRBJ2-3; tentatively, D is TRBD2 (5 bases). Looked up from germline, CDR1 is MGHRA and CDR2 is YSYEKL. V lost 4 bases and J lost 6, with 20 bases in between. This CDR3 contains 16 residues. CDR3 protein: CASSPPGLARRDTQYF. CDR3 bases: TGCGCCAGCAGCCCCCCCGGACTGGCTCGGAGGGATACGCAGTATTTT.

V is TRBV6-1 and J is TRBJ1-1, with TRBD1 as a possible D gene (5 bases). The germline V and J ends were trimmed by 8 bases and 3 bases, with 13 bases remaining between them. Germline values: CDR1 MNHNS, CDR2 SASEGT. The CDR3 totals 13 residues. The CDR3 bases are TGTGCCAGCGGCAGGGTTTCGGACACTGAAGCTTTCTTT. It specifies CASGRVSDTEAFF.

This chain connects TRBV29-1 to TRBJ1-1; possible D gene TRBD1, 6 bases. Germline V gene sequence: CDR1 SQVTM, CDR2 ANQGSEA. V was pared by 4 bases and J by 1 base, with 16 bases between. The length of the CDR3 is 15 residues. The CDR3 sequence is CSVAQGIGPNTEAFF. The CDR3 nucleotides are TGCAGCGTTGCTCAGGGGATCGGGCCGAACACTGAAGCTTTCTTT.

The rearrangement uses TRBV9 and TRBJ2-7; the match to TRBD2 covers 9 bases. This CDR3 contains 17 residues. CDR1 is SGDLS, CDR2 YYNGEE, per germline. V lost 3 bases, J lost 7 bases, and 17 bases stayed unmatched. The CDR3 here is CASSASGGAGGYLEQYF. CDR3 nucleotides: TGTGCCAGCAGCGCCTCGGGGGGCGCGGGAGGGTATCTAGAGCAGTACTTC.

This sequence joins TRBV2 and TRBJ2-7; D unclear. The CDR3 has 11 amino acids. Trimming cost V 10 bases and J 5 bases, with 12 bases left between them. Germline V gene lookup returns CDR1 SNHLY and CDR2 FYNNEI. CDR3 bases: TGTGCCACCCAACGGGTCGACGAGCAGTACTTC. It yields the protein CATQRVDEQYF.

The gene calls are TRBV11-2 and TRBJ2-3, with TRBD2 matching 15 bases. CDR1 and CDR2 (germline): SGHAT, FQNNGV. With 0 bases clipped from V and 4 bases from J, the junction kept 2 bases outside the gene matches. The CDR3 length is 17 residues. This CDR3 reads CASSLEGLAGGADTQYF. CDR3 in DNA: TGTGCCAGCAGCTTAGAGGGACTAGCGGGAGGAGCAGATACGCAGTATTTT.

This chain uses TRBV7-9 with TRBJ1-5; D is unclear. The CDR3 has 14 residues. Germline V gene lookup returns CDR1 SEHNR and CDR2 FQNEAQ (reference sequence). The V end was cut by 3 bases, the J end by 4 bases, with 10 bases between. CDR3 in amino acids: CASSLGSPNQPQHF. CDR3 DNA sequence: TGTGCCAGCAGCTTGGGCAGCCCAAATCAGCCCCAGCATTTT.

V usage is TRBV6-5 and J usage is TRBJ1-1; D gene uncertain. V shed 6 bases and J shed 3 bases, with 11 bases lying between them. Germline CDR1 MNHEY, CDR2 SVGAGI. CDR3 length equals 13 residues. CDR3 amino acids: CASRKTTYTEAFF. CDR3 bases: TGTGCCAGCAGAAAGACAACATACACTGAAGCTTTCTTT.

This clone was seen only once. The V and J genes are TRBV14 and TRBJ1-5; D not resolved. This CDR3 contains 17 residues. Germline-derived CDR1 and CDR2 are SGHDN and FVKESK. V lost 0 bases, J lost 0 bases, and 12 bases lay in between. The CDR3 here is CASSQERNSHSNQPQHF. In nucleotides, the CDR3 is TGTGCCAGCAGCCAAGAAAGAAACAGCCATAGCAATCAGCCCCAGCATTTT.

This sequence joins TRBV10-3 and TRBJ1-1; tentative D call: TRBD1 (5 bases). V was trimmed by 4 bases and J by 2 bases, leaving 11 bases between them. Germline values: CDR1 ENHRY, CDR2 SYGVKD. The CDR3 loop spans 14 amino acids. The chain's CDR3 is CAISAGPANTEAFF. CDR3 DNA sequence: TGTGCCATCAGTGCAGGGCCCGCCAACACTGAAGCTTTCTTT.

The chain carries TRBV6-1 and TRBJ1-4; 8 nucleotides line up with TRBD1. CDR1 is MNHNS, CDR2 SASEGT, per germline. The CDR3 sequence is 16 residues long. V dropped 2 bases and J dropped 0; count of bases not matched to a gene: 2. CDR3 in amino acids: CASSEWTGPTNEKLFF. The CDR3 DNA is TGTGCCAGCAGTGAATGGACAGGGCCAACTAATGAAAAACTGTTTTTT.

This rearrangement joins TRBV7-2 to TRBJ2-3, with TRBD2 as a possible D gene (6 bases). The CDR3 runs to 16 residues. V lost 1 base, J lost 0 bases, and 11 bases lay in between. Per germline, CDR1 SGHTA and CDR2 FQGNSA. CDR3 in DNA: TGTGCCAGCAGCTTAGGGGGGGACTCTAGCACAGATACGCAGTATTTT. Its protein is CASSLGGDSSTDTQYF.

The rearrangement joins TRBV5-4 to TRBJ2-7; 8 nucleotides agree with TRBD2. Germline lookup yields CDR1 SGHNT and CDR2 YYREEE (reference sequence). The ends lost 2 bases at V and 8 bases at J; junction bases unmatched: 9. This CDR3 comprises 14 residues. CDR3 in DNA: TGTGCCAGCAGCTTCGAACAAGCGGGAGAAAAGCAGTACTTC. It yields the protein CASSFEQAGEKQYF. Filled out from reference TRBV5-4 and TRBJ2-7, the complete variable domain reads ETGVTQSPTHLIKTRGQQVTLRCSSQSGHNTVSWYQQALGQGPQFIFQYYREEENGRGNFPPRFSGLQFPNYSSELNVNALELDDSALYLCASSFEQAGEKQYFGPGTRLTVT.

The chain recombines TRBV28 with TRBJ1-5, with 11 bases identical to TRBD1. Losses at the gene ends were 3 bases for V and 6 bases for J; bases not matched to a gene: 7. The germline CDR1 and CDR2 sequences are MDHEN and SYDVKM. CDR3 length: 16 residues. The CDR3 loop is CASSFGGQGARQPQHF. The CDR3 DNA reads as TGTGCCAGCAGTTTCGGAGGACAGGGGGCGCGTCAGCCCCAGCATTTT.

The rearrangement uses TRBV28 and TRBJ1-5; D uncertain. V was clipped by 2 bases and J by 4 bases, with 3 bases between them. Germline lookup yields CDR1 MDHEN and CDR2 SYDVKM. The CDR3 contains 12 residues. As DNA, the CDR3 is TGTGCCAGCAGTTTAGAGAATCAGCCCCAGCATTTT. Translating gives CASSLENQPQHF. The complete variable domain, with remaining parts taken from reference TRBV28 and TRBJ1-5, reads DVKVTQSSRYLVKRTGEKVFLECVQDMDHENMFWYRQDPGLGLRLIYFSYDVKMKEKGDIPEGYSVSREKKERFSLILESASTNQTSMYLCASSLENQPQHFGDGTRLSIL.

This clone has a handful of counts. The chain employs TRBV7-3 and TRBJ2-2; 9 bases line up with TRBD2. This CDR3 contains 16 residues. The junction had 7 bases not matched to a gene; V was cut back by 5 bases and J by 3 bases. Germline assignment: CDR1 SGHTA and CDR2 FQGTGA. CDR3 sequence (DNA): TGTGCCAGCAGCGCCTGGACTAGCGCGGACACCGGGGAGCTGTTTTTT. Its translation: CASSAWTSADTGELFF.

This clone was observed a handful of times. CDR3 DNA: TGTGCCTTGTATGACACTGAAGCTTTCTTT. It is translated as CALYDTEAFF. This chain joins TRBV30 and TRBJ1-1; D is ambiguous. The CDR3 has 10 residues. The germline V gene has CDR1 GTSNPN and CDR2 SVGIG (reference sequence). Trimming took 7 bases from V and 3 from J, leaving 6 bases between them.